The source of this T cell receptor beta chain is a study of blood T cell repertoires in COVID-19. Clones were read by immunoSEQ multiplex PCR, and TCRdb kept only the in-frame ones, dropping some. In the table there are about 140,000 clones, roughly 90% of which are singletons. Unmatched junction bases numbered 11, after V lost 5 bases and J lost 3 bases. Germline lookup yields CDR1 MNHEY and CDR2 SVGEGT. CDR3 size: 16 residues. Sequencing used peripheral blood. This TCR was sampled from a woman between 45 and 60 years old with acute or convalescent COVID-19. This rearrangement joins TRBV6-2 or TRBV6-3 to TRBJ1-1, with TRBD1 matching over 8 bases. The CDR3 DNA reads TGTGCCAGCAGTACGAACAGGGGGGGGGTTCACACTGAAGCTTTCTTT. The encoded protein is CASSTNRGGVHTEAFF.